Below are 2 T cell receptor beta chains sequenced from a single sample in a study of beta chain features in type 1 diabetes (dated by TCRdb to the late 2010s). The protocol used for the library was the immunoSEQ multiplex PCR assay. The High Capacity cDNA Reverse Transcription Kit was used to reverse transcribe all of the isolated RNA, meaning that expressed TCRB transcripts were what got sequenced. Held by TCRdb, this immuneACCESS table contains in-frame sequences only and omits some clones. Under half of the omission traces to an unresolved V gene where checked; the cause of the rest is unknown. Here the sample has 250,000 to 350,000 clones; 14% occur a single time. Jointly, the top ten make up around 7% of the sample. Sequenced input: central memory CD4+ T cells from blood. Source of these receptors: a man aged 25-45 years in good health.

The chain employs TRBV10-3 and TRBJ1-1; D ambiguous. The germline gives CDR1 ENHRY, CDR2 SYGVKD. The CDR3 has 16 residues. Trimming stripped 3 bases from V and 11 bases from J, with 25 bases between. The CDR3 DNA sequence: TGTGCCATCAGTGATAGTGCGGGTCTCGGATTGGCTCGGGCTTTCTTT. This translates into CAISDSAGLGLARAFF.

This chain joins TRBV4-3 and TRBJ1-4; 9 nucleotides match TRBD1. CDR1 LGHNA and CDR2 YSLEER come from the germline V gene. Germline trimming cut 3 bases from V and 7 bases from J; bases unmatched to any gene: 6. The CDR3 extends over 15 amino acids. The CDR3 protein is CASSQAGTGTEKLFF. CDR3 DNA sequence: TGCGCCAGCAGCCAGGCCGGGACAGGGACTGAAAAACTGTTTTTT.